What follows describes a single T cell receptor beta chain. This entry is derived from a study of blood T cell repertoires in COVID-19. The method was immunoSEQ multiplex PCR; TCRdb's version includes in-frame clones alone and lacks a portion of them. Of about 430,000 clones in the sample, 88% were seen once. The CDR3 consists of 12 residues. After removal of 6 bases from V and 4 bases from J, the junction contained 1 base not matched to a gene. CDR1 is KGHDR and CDR2 is SFDVKD in the germline V gene. The specimen was PBMCs or T cells enriched from blood (not recorded which). This receptor was obtained from a woman in her twenties or thirties with acute COVID-19. The chain joins TRBV24-1 to TRBJ1-2; 7 positions agree with TRBD1. CDR3 DNA sequence: TGTGCCACCAGTCACAGGGGCTATGGCTACACCTTC. Its protein product is CATSHRGYGYTF.